This note documents a single TCR beta chain sequence. A clone one base away is much larger, so this may be a read error. No conserved phenylalanine or tryptophan ends this CDR3, so it is likely a read error. Amplification yielded TCR beta CDR3 regions, with RNA transcripts as the source. TCR CDR3 regions were first amplified by RT-PCR with HTBI primers. TCRdb reprocessed the multiplex PCR reads with MiXCR, giving one entry per CDR3 protein. The sample includes 700,000 to 950,000 distinct CDR3 sequences, around a third of them seen just once. These data belong to a study of T cells in Graves' hyperthyroidism and ophthalmopathy. Trimming removed 5 bases from V and 4 bases from J, with 14 bases in between. The CDR3 covers 14 residues. The germline CDR1 and CDR2 sequences are SGHVS and FQNEAQ.

This rearrangement joins TRBV7-8 to TRBJ1-1; tentatively, D is TRBD1 (6 bases). This TCR was recovered from a woman in her forties with Graves' hyperthyroidism. Material for sequencing was blood. Here the CDR3 DNA reads TGTGCCAGCAGCCGAAACAGGGTTCCCACTGAAGCTTTCTCT. Its protein product is CASSRNRVPTEAFS.